This T cell receptor (beta chain) was documented in a study of blood T cell repertoires in COVID-19. Study summary: Samples of COVID-19 (acute and convalescent) were obtained from the United States, Italy and Spain. Sources were T cells, B-cell-depleted T cells, or PBMCs; the material itself was cDNA or gDNA.

V was clipped by 0 bases and J by 2 bases; unmatched bases: 6. The CDR3 totals 17 residues. In germline, CDR1 is LGHNA, CDR2 YSLEER. Living in 24 US areas, the participants were between roughly 18 and 95 years of age. Donors were grouped by their self-reported clinical history. The repertoire was sequenced with immunoSEQ multiplex PCR; TCRdb's copy has only in-frame clones and lacks some. There are 150,000 to 200,000 clones in the sample; 80% to 90% occur only once, and under 3% lies in the top ten. This chain joins TRBV4-3 and TRBJ2-3, with TRBD2 matching 9 bases. Source material: PBMCs or T cells enriched from blood (not recorded which). This clonotype was sampled from a middle-aged woman with acute COVID-19. This CDR3 is CASSQDLEREATDTQYF. As DNA, the CDR3 is TGCGCCAGCAGCCAAGATTTGGAGCGGGAGGCCACAGATACGCAGTATTTT.